This T cell receptor (beta chain) was observed in a study of T cells after posttransplantation cyclophosphamide. Produced via immunoSEQ multiplex PCR; TCRdb's table is partial and in-frame only. The sample contains 6,500 to 7,000 clones, none of them singletons. This clone showed up many times. Busulfan-fludarabine conditioning, marrow transplant, and cyclophosphamide on days +3 and +4 were administered. This CDR3 region has 16 residues. Germline V CDR1 and CDR2: LNHDA, SQIVND (reference sequence). Trimming cost V 6 bases and J 8 bases; bases outside gene matches: 16. The receptor was derived from a young adult male patient who received an allogeneic stem cell transplant from an unrelated donor, was CMV-positive, and had acute and chronic GVHD. Some T cells may have come from the graft donor. The J gene is TRBJ2-1, the V gene TRBV19; the match to TRBD2 covers 7 bases. Sequenced material: PBMCs, taken after an allogeneic stem cell transplant with post-transplant cyclophosphamide. The DNA of the CDR3 is TGTGCCAGTAGATTGGGGACGGGGGGAACCGGCTATGAGCAGTTCTTC. Translating it yields CASRLGTGGTGYEQFF.